The entry that follows covers one T cell receptor beta chain sequence. This entry belongs to a study of shared clonotypes between healthy human individuals. Trimming took off 4 bases at V and 5 bases at J, with 20 bases between the two ends. There are 16 residues in the CDR3. CDR1 is LNHDA, CDR2 SQIVND, per germline (reference sequence). Donors comprised healthy HIV-negative adults lacking recent acute infections or vaccinations. Assay used: immunoSEQ multiplex PCR; TCRdb lists only in-frame clones, some missing. The sample carries hundreds of thousands of clones, around 78% recorded once. The sequence derives from a woman in her 30s in good health. V gene TRBV19 combines with J gene TRBJ2-5, with a possible D match to TRBD2 (7 bases). Material for sequencing was memory CD4+ T cells sorted from blood. Subset defined: CD45RA-negative fraction. The DNA for the CDR3 is TGTGCCAGTAGTAGGGGGGGCGACCAACAGGGTGAGACCCAGTACTTC. This codes for CASSRGGDQQGETQYF. The variable domain in full, completed from reference TRBV19 and TRBJ2-5, reads DGGITQSPKYLFRKEGQNVTLSCEQNLNHDAMYWYRQDPGQGLRLIYYSQIVNDFQKGDIAEGYSVSREKKESFPLTVTSAQKNPTAFYLCASSRGGDQQGETQYFGPGTRLLVL.